The clone carrying this TCR beta chain was detected only a few times. With V trimmed by 1 base and J by 9 bases, 15 bases remained unmatched. The CDR3 is 16 amino acids. CDR1 and CDR2 (germline): DFQATT, SNEGSKA (reference sequence). Via MiXCR, TCRdb re-called the RT-PCR reads, giving one row per CDR3 protein. The data show 650,000 to 800,000 distinct CDR3 sequences, 11% to 15% seen once. The sequence derives from a female donor in good health, serving as a healthy control. The chain links TRBV20-1 to TRBJ2-1, with 7 bases aligning to TRBD1. Sequenced material: memory CD4+ T cells from blood. This CDR3 is CSARGPTGALAGEQFF. CDR3 sequence (DNA): TGCAGTGCTAGAGGTCCTACAGGGGCGCTGGCGGGTGAGCAGTTCTTC.